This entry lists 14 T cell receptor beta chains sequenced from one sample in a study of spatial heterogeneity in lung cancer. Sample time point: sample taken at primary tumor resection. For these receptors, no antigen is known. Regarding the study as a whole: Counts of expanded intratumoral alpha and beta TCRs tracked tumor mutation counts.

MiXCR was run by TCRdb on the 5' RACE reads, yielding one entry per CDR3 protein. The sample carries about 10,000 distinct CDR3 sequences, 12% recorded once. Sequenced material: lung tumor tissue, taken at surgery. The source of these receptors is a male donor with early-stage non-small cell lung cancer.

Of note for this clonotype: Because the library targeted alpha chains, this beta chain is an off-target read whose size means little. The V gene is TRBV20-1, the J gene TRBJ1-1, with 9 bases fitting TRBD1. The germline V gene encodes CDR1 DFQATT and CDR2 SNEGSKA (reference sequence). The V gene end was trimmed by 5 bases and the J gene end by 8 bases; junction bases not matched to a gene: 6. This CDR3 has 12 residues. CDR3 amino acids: CSAPTGGQEAFF. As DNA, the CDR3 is TGCAGTGCTCCTACAGGGGGCCAGGAAGCTTTCTTT.

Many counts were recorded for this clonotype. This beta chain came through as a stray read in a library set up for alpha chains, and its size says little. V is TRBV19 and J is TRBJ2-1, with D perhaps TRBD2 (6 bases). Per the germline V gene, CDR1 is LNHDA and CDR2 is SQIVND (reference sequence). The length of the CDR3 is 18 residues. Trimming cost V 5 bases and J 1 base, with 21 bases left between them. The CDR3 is CASSSPDYTSISYNEQFF. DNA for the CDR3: TGTGCCAGTAGTTCCCCCGATTACACTAGCATTTCCTACAATGAGCAGTTCTTC.

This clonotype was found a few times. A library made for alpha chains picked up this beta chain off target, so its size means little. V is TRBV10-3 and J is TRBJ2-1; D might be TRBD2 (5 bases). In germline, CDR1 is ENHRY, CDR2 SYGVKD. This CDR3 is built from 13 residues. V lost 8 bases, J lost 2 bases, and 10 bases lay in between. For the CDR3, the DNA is TGTGCCATCTCAAGCGGTACCTACAATGAGCAGTTCTTC. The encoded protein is CAISSGTYNEQFF.

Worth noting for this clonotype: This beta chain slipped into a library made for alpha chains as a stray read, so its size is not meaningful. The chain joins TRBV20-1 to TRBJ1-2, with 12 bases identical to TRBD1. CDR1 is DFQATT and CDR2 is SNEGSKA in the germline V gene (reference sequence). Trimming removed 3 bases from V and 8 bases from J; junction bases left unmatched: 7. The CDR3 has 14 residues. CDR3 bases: TGCAGTGCTAGGCCCGGGACAGGGGGCGACGGCTACACCTTC. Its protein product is CSARPGTGGDGYTF.

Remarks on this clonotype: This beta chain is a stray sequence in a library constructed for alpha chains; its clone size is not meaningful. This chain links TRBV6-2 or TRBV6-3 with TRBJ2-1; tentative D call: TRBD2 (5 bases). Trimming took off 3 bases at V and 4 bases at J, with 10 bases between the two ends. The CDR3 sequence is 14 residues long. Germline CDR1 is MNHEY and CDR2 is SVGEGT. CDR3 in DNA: TGTGCCAGCAGTTATCCGGGGTGGTACAATGAGCAGTTCTTC. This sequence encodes CASSYPGWYNEQFF.

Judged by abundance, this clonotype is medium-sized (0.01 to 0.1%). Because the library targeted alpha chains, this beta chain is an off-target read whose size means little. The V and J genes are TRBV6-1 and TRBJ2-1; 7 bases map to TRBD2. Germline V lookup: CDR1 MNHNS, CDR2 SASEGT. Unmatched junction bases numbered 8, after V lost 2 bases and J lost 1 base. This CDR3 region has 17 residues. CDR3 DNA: TGTGCCAGCAGTGAATCAATGTGGGGGGGATCCTACAATGAGCAGTTCTTC. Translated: CASSESMWGGSYNEQFF.

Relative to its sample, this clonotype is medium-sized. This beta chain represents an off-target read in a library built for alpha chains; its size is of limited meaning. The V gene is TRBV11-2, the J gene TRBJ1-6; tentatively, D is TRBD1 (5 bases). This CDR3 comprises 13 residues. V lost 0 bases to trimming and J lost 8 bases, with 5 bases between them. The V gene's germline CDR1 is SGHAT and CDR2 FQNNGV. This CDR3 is CASSLEGDSPLHF. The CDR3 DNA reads TGTGCCAGCAGCTTAGAGGGGGATTCACCCCTCCACTTT.

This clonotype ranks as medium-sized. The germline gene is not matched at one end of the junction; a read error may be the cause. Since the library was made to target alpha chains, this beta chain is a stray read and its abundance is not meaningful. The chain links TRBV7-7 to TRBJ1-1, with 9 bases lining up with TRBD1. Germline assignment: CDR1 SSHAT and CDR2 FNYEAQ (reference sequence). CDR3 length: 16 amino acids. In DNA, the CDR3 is TGTGCTAGCAGCTTAGAAGGACAGGGGCTGGGTACTGAAGCTTTCTTT. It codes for CASSLEGQGLGTEAFF.

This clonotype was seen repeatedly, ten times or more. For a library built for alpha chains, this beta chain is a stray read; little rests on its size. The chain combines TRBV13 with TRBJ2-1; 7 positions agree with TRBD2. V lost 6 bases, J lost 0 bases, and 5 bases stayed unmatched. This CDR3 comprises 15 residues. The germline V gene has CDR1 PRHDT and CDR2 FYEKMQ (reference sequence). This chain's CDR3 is CASRPPGGSYNEQFF. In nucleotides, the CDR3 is TGTGCCAGCAGACCCCCGGGGGGCTCCTACAATGAGCAGTTCTTC. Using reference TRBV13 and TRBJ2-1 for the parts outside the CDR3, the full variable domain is AAGVIQSPRHLIKEKRETATLKCYPIPRHDTVYWYQQGPGQDPQFLISFYEKMQSDKGSIPDRFSAQQFSDYHSELNMSSLELGDSALYFCASRPPGGSYNEQFFGPGTRLTVL.

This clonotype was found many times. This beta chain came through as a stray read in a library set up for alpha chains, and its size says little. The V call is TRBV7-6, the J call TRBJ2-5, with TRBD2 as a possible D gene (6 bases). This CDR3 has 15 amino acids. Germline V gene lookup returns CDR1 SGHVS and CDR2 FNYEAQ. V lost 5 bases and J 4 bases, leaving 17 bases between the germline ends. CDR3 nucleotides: TGTGCCAGCAGCGCAGTACGGGGGAAGTCAGAGACCCAGTACTTC. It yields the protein CASSAVRGKSETQYF.

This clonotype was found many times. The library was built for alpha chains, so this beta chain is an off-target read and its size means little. For the CDR3, the DNA is TGTGCCAGTAGCCCCGACAGGGCTGAAAAACTGTTTTTT. It codes for CASSPDRAEKLFF. The chain recombines TRBV19 with TRBJ1-4; 7 bases map to TRBD1. The CDR3 consists of 13 residues. Germline CDR1 is LNHDA and CDR2 is SQIVND (reference sequence). V lost 6 bases and J lost 7; bases outside the gene matches: 5.

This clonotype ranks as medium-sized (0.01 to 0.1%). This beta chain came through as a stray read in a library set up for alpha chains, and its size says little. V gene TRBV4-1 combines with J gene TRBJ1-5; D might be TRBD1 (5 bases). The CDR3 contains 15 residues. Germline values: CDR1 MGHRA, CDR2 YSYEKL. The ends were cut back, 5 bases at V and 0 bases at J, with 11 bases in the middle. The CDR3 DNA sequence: TGCGCCAGCAGCTCCTCGACAGATAGCAATCAGCCCCAGCATTTT. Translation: CASSSSTDSNQPQHF.

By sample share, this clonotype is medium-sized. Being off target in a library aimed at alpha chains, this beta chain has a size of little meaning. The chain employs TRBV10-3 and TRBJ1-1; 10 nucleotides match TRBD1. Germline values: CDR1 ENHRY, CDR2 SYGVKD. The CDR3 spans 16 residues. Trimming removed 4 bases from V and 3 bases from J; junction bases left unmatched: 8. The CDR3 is CAISGDLGQGYTEAFF. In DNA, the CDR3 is TGTGCCATCAGTGGGGATCTGGGACAGGGGTACACTGAAGCTTTCTTT.

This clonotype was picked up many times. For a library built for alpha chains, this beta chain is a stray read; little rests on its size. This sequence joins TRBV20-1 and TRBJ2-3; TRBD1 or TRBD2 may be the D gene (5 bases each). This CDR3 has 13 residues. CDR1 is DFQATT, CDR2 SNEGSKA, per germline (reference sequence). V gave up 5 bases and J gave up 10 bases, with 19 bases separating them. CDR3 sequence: CSAEPGQAKAQYF. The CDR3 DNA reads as TGCAGTGCTGAACCGGGGCAAGCGAAGGCGCAGTATTTT.